The source of this T cell receptor beta chain is a study of cytomegalovirus exposure and HLA in healthy donors. Study findings and constraints: Many donors carried some public TCRs, although rarity characterized most TCR sequences.

Concerning this clone: The antigen is not known.

The PCR was carried out with 60 Vbeta primers and 13 Jbeta primers. The table came from immunoSEQ multiplex PCR; TCRdb's copy has only in-frame clones and leaves some out. The sample comprises fewer than 120,000 clones, about 90% of which are singletons, and 1.5% to 2% rests with the top ten. Germline V gene data show CDR1 as MNHEY and CDR2 as SVGAGI. V gave up 0 bases and J gave up 4 bases, with 13 bases separating them. CDR3 length: 15 residues. Nominally healthy donors provided the samples, though records likely missed some immune exposures. The chain carries TRBV6-5 and TRBJ2-7; a possible D gene is TRBD1 (6 bases). The clonotype was recovered from a man aged 40-49 years in good health and CMV-seronegative. The sequenced sample was PBMCs. DNA for the CDR3: TGTGCCAGCAGTTACTCGCCAGGGGAGAGATACGAGCAGTACTTC. As protein: CASSYSPGERYEQYF.